Included here is one TCR beta chain sequence, with context. Its antigen remains unknown. Primers: 60 Vbeta forward and 13 Jbeta reverse. The repertoire was sequenced with immunoSEQ multiplex PCR; TCRdb's copy has only in-frame clones and lacks some. This table has roughly 70,000 clones, roughly 65% appearing once. The V gene lost 7 bases and the J gene lost 2 bases, with 11 bases spanning the gap. The CDR3 is 13 residues long. The V gene's germline CDR1 is SGHKS and CDR2 YYEKEE (reference sequence). The data stem from a study of cytomegalovirus exposure and HLA in healthy donors. General study findings and limits: Most TCR sequences were uncommon, yet certain public TCRs appeared in many donors. Cytomegalovirus-associated status was assigned to 164 TCR beta chains. A later analysis reportedly identified an Asian-associated ancestry cluster as carrying fewer N-insertions than the roughly 700-donor mean. An analysis done earlier found most TCR beta V segments productive about 87% or about 30% of the time.

The TCR comes from a male donor in good health and CMV-seropositive. Input material: PBMCs. The genes are TRBV5-5 and TRBJ2-3, with D tentatively TRBD1 (6 bases). CDR3 coding DNA: TGTGCCAGCTATGGACAGTTCACAGATACGCAGTATTTT. Translation gives CASYGQFTDTQYF.